The rows below give T cell receptor beta chains drawn from one sample of a study of T-cell memory formation after mild COVID-19. TCRdb redid the calling of the 5' RACE reads with MiXCR, one entry per CDR3 protein. The sample lists 250,000 to 300,000 distinct CDR3 sequences; 15% to 20% were seen once. The sample was PBMCs or a T cell subset sorted from them (not recorded which). The source of these receptors is a man aged 18 to 29 who had mild COVID-19 (a few samples of this study predate the infection). Cell type and time point are not known. Both conserved end residues are part of each CDR3. A D gene is named only where the DNA matches it firmly. Clone size is given for some rows only: seen once, a few or many times, or a class if the clone is expanded.

j_gene,d_gene,abundance,len,v_gene,CDR3aa,CDR3nt
TRBJ2-5,-,few,17,TRBV20-1,CSARLPGLYEDQETQYF,TGCAGTGCTAGGCTCCCGGGACTTTACGAAGATCAAGAGACCCAGTACTTC
TRBJ2-7,-,-,13,TRBV7-6,CASSRLPASEQYF,TGTGCCAGCAGCAGACTCCCGGCGAGCGAGCAGTACTTC
TRBJ2-2,-,many,14,TRBV10-2,CASTPDTGTGELFF,TGCGCCAGCACCCCTGACACTGGCACCGGGGAGCTGTTTTTT
TRBJ1-2,-,few,13,TRBV20-1,CSAKAQGNYGYTF,TGCAGTGCCAAGGCACAGGGAAACTATGGCTACACCTTC
TRBJ2-2,TRBD1,-,15,TRBV20-1,CSARAGTGETGELFF,TGCAGTGCTAGAGCGGGGACAGGGGAGACCGGGGAGCTGTTTTTT
TRBJ2-3,-,-,19,TRBV5-6,CASSPISLPLVGHTDTQYF,TGTGCCAGCAGCCCCATAAGCTTGCCCCTCGTGGGCCACACAGATACGCAGTATTTT
TRBJ2-5,TRBD1,-,15,TRBV29-1,CSVVYPGTVQETQYF,TGCAGCGTTGTATACCCTGGGACAGTCCAAGAGACCCAGTACTTC
TRBJ1-1,-,few,16,TRBV5-1,CASSFGSPGVNTEAFF,TGCGCCAGCAGCTTCGGAAGCCCGGGAGTGAACACTGAAGCTTTCTTT
TRBJ2-2,TRBD1,few,16,TRBV12-3/TRBV12-4,CASRRQGALDTGELFF,TGTGCCAGCAGACGACAGGGGGCGTTGGACACCGGGGAGCTGTTTTTT
TRBJ2-5,-,-,13,TRBV19,CASSMSREETQYF,TGTGCCAGTAGTATGAGCAGGGAGGAGACCCAGTACTTC
TRBJ2-3,-,-,14,TRBV6-5,CASSRRSFTDTQYF,TGTGCCAGCAGTCGACGGTCCTTCACAGATACGCAGTATTTT
TRBJ2-1,-,few,16,TRBV12-3/TRBV12-4,CASSLTTSRSYNEQFF,TGTGCCAGCAGTCTCACGACTAGTCGGTCCTACAATGAGCAGTTCTTC
TRBJ2-3,TRBD2,few,20,TRBV5-5,CASSWGLAGGPRLSTDTQYF,TGTGCCAGCAGCTGGGGCCTAGCGGGGGGGCCTCGGCTCAGCACAGATACGCAGTATTTT
TRBJ2-5,-,-,15,TRBV5-1,CASSPQGRGEETQYF,TGCGCCAGCAGCCCCCAAGGACGAGGGGAAGAGACCCAGTACTTC
TRBJ2-7,-,-,15,TRBV9,CASSVDAGGPYEQYF,TGTGCCAGCAGCGTAGATGCCGGGGGGCCCTACGAGCAGTACTTC
TRBJ2-2,-,-,15,TRBV7-3,CASSWGPTNTGELFF,TGTGCCAGCAGCTGGGGACCAACGAACACCGGGGAGCTGTTTTTT
TRBJ2-3,TRBD2,-,18,TRBV7-9,CASSSLRGTSGDTDTQYF,TGTGCCAGCAGCTCCCTTCGAGGGACTAGCGGAGACACAGATACGCAGTATTTT
TRBJ2-3,-,-,15,TRBV28,CASSLGQLPTDTQYF,TGTGCCAGCAGTTTAGGACAGTTACCCACAGATACGCAGTATTTT
TRBJ1-2,-,-,15,TRBV30,CAWSVGMGTYYGYTF,TGTGCCTGGAGTGTAGGCATGGGGACTTACTATGGCTACACCTTC
TRBJ2-7,-,-,14,TRBV11-2,CASSLESSPYEQYF,TGTGCCAGCAGCTTAGAATCGTCCCCCTACGAGCAGTACTTC
TRBJ1-1,-,many,13,TRBV5-1,CASSLTDGIEAFF,TGCGCCAGCAGCTTGACGGATGGGATTGAAGCTTTCTTT
TRBJ2-7,-,-,14,TRBV20-1,CSARSAGVSYEQYF,TGCAGTGCTAGATCTGCCGGGGTCTCCTACGAGCAGTACTTC
TRBJ2-1,-,-,14,TRBV2,CATEASAAYNEQFF,TGTGCCACCGAAGCCTCTGCGGCCTACAATGAGCAGTTCTTC
TRBJ2-5,-,-,17,TRBV29-1,CSVEVFGPLASLKTQYF,TGCAGCGTTGAAGTTTTTGGACCGCTTGCATCCCTGAAGACCCAGTACTTC
TRBJ1-1,-,-,14,TRBV6-5,CASSPDPWGTEAFF,TGTGCCAGCAGTCCCGACCCCTGGGGGACTGAAGCTTTCTTT
TRBJ2-3,-,few,15,TRBV7-2,CASSSGTAGSGAQYF,TGTGCCAGCAGCTCAGGAACGGCGGGTTCAGGGGCGCAGTATTTT
TRBJ1-5,-,few,15,TRBV4-1,CASSHSRGSNQPQHF,TGCGCCAGCAGCCACTCCAGGGGTAGCAATCAGCCCCAGCATTTT
TRBJ2-1,TRBD2,many,13,TRBV7-2,CASSWEGRNEQFF,TGTGCCAGCAGCTGGGAGGGGAGGAATGAGCAGTTCTTC
TRBJ1-5,-,-,14,TRBV6-2/TRBV6-3,CASTAGGLNQPQHF,TGTGCCAGCACGGCCGGGGGACTAAATCAGCCCCAGCATTTT
TRBJ1-3,-,-,15,TRBV6-6,CASSHRPGIGNTIYF,TGTGCCAGCAGCCATCGGCCAGGGATCGGAAACACCATATATTTT
TRBJ2-3,-,few,14,TRBV24-1,CATSTHTSTDTQYF,TGTGCCACCAGTACGCATACTAGCACAGATACGCAGTATTTT
TRBJ1-5,-,-,16,TRBV4-2,CASSPRQVNSNQPQHF,TGTGCCAGCAGCCCCCGACAAGTTAATAGCAATCAGCCCCAGCATTTT
TRBJ2-7,-,-,12,TRBV2,CASREGRYEQYF,TGTGCCAGCAGGGAAGGACGCTACGAGCAGTACTTC
TRBJ2-3,-,many,11,TRBV24-1,CATRWTDTQYF,TGTGCCACCAGGTGGACAGATACGCAGTATTTT
TRBJ2-1,-,-,13,TRBV6-6,CAPGGLEDNEQFF,TGTGCCCCAGGCGGCCTGGAGGACAATGAGCAGTTCTTC
TRBJ1-3,-,-,16,TRBV10-3,CAISPGTSGSGNTIYF,TGTGCCATCAGCCCCGGGACCTCAGGCTCTGGAAACACCATATATTTT
TRBJ2-2,TRBD2,-,15,TRBV30,CAWSPGSGLAGELFF,TGTGCCTGGAGTCCCGGATCGGGACTAGCCGGGGAGCTGTTTTTT
TRBJ1-1,TRBD1,few,14,TRBV11-3,CASSLGQGLGEAFF,TGTGCCAGCAGCTTAGGACAGGGTTTGGGAGAAGCTTTCTTT
TRBJ1-4,-,-,14,TRBV20-1,CSARDGHQGEKLFF,TGCAGTGCTAGAGACGGACACCAGGGGGAAAAACTGTTTTTT
TRBJ2-1,-,-,17,TRBV27,CASSLLRTGSSYNEQFF,TGTGCCAGCAGTTTGCTACGGACTGGAAGCTCCTACAATGAGCAGTTCTTC
TRBJ1-2,TRBD1,few,19,TRBV7-9,CASSLARLSTGLVNYGYTF,TGTGCCAGCAGCTTAGCTCGCCTGTCGACAGGGCTGGTGAACTATGGCTACACCTTC
TRBJ2-5,TRBD2,-,15,TRBV4-2,CASSQVGTSGGTVSF,TGTGCCAGCAGCCAAGTAGGGACTAGCGGGGGGACGGTCAGCTTC
TRBJ2-2,-,-,14,TRBV4-3,CASSQDRNTGELFF,TGCGCCAGCAGCCAAGACCGGAACACCGGGGAGCTGTTTTTT
TRBJ1-3,TRBD1,few,16,TRBV7-2,CASSFGQGALGNTIYF,TGTGCCAGCAGCTTCGGGCAGGGGGCGTTGGGAAACACCATATATTTT
TRBJ1-1,-,-,15,TRBV7-9,CASSLASRGPAEAFF,TGTGCCAGCAGCTTAGCGTCACGGGGGCCTGCTGAAGCTTTCTTT
TRBJ2-3,TRBD1,few,15,TRBV7-9,CASSYAGTGKDTQYF,TGTGCCAGCAGCTACGCCGGGACAGGCAAAGATACGCAGTATTTT